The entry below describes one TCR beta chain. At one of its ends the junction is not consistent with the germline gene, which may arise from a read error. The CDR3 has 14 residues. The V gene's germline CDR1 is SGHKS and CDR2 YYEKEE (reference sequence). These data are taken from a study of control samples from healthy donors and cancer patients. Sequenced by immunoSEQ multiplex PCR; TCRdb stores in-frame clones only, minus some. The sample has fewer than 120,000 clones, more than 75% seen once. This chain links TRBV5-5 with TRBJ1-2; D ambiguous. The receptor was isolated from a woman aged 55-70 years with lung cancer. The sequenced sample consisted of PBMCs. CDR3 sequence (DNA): TGTGCCAGCAGCTTCCGTCGGGCTAACTATGGCTATACCTTC. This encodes CASSFRRANYGYTF.